The TCR beta chain under discussion was sequenced for a study of T cell changes during pregnancy in multiple sclerosis. The length of the CDR3 is 16 residues. Germline V gene data show CDR1 as SGDLS and CDR2 as YYNGEE. The germline V and J ends were trimmed by 0 bases and 1 base, with 13 bases remaining between them. Libraries were prepared by immunoSEQ multiplex PCR; TCRdb keeps only in-frame clonotypes and omits some of them. This sample has just under 50,000 clones, with roughly 94% found just once. The source material was CD4+ T cells from peripheral blood mononuclear cells, sampled in the third trimester of pregnancy. The gene calls are TRBV9 and TRBJ1-1; possible D gene TRBD1, 6 bases. This clonotype was obtained from a female donor with multiple sclerosis, enrolled in a pregnancy study. The CDR3 region has the DNA TGTGCCAGCAGCGTAGGGGCCGGACAGACGAACACTGAAGCTTTCTTT. Translated: CASSVGAGQTNTEAFF.